This is a list of T cell receptor beta chains from one sample in a study of CD8 T cells in ankylosing spondylitis. One entry per CDR3 protein results from TCRdb running MiXCR on the 5' RACE reads. The table has around 770,000 distinct CDR3 sequences, around 17% seen once. The sequenced sample consisted of blood, either unsorted or a sorted T cell fraction (not recorded which). The origin of the receptors is a male donor with ankylosing spondylitis. Each CDR3 is given with its conserved first and last residue.

>TRBJ1-4|13|TRBV20-1
CSADRATNEKLFF
>TRBJ1-2|12|TRBV29-1
CSAEVALPGYTF
>TRBJ2-1|14|TRBV12-3/TRBV12-4
CASSFAGGRNEQFF
>TRBJ1-6|13|TRBV20-1
CSARTGLNSPLHF
>TRBJ1-1|13|TRBV3-1
CASSQRGRTEAFF
>TRBJ2-2|14|TRBV6-5
CASSLDRAMGELFF
>TRBJ1-3|16|TRBV11-2
CASSLGHGTTGNTIYF
>TRBJ2-1|14|TRBV18
CASSPGSDDDEQFF
>TRBJ2-1|13|TRBV5-1
CASRGRDDNEQFF
>TRBJ2-2|13|TRBV20-1
CSARDLSIGELFF
>TRBJ2-3|14|TRBV6-1
CASSLHSGGDTQYF
>TRBJ1-4|14|TRBV6-5
CASSSEGGFEKLFF
>TRBJ2-1|18|TRBV29-1
CSVEPTVGSSSAYNEQFF
>TRBJ2-3|15|TRBV5-1
CASKGSSASTDTQYF
>TRBJ2-3|10|TRBV29-1
CSTDTDTQYF
>TRBJ2-1|17|TRBV24-1
CATSDLRAGDSYNEQFF
>TRBJ1-6|18|TRBV19
CASSISGQRSSYNSPLHF
>TRBJ2-1|15|TRBV10-3
CAISESGGNYNEQFF
>TRBJ2-3|13|TRBV12-3/TRBV12-4
CASSRDPGATQYF
>TRBJ2-1|15|TRBV20-1
CSARARGGGYNEQFF
>TRBJ1-1|12|TRBV29-1
CSVEVVNTEAFF
>TRBJ2-7|15|TRBV5-1
CASSLANRPGYEQYF
>TRBJ2-7|11|TRBV7-2
CASSPGQDQYF
>TRBJ2-7|13|TRBV5-5
CASSDRATYEQYF
>TRBJ1-2|13|TRBV28
CASRGDSFYGYTF
>TRBJ1-2|14|TRBV20-1
CSARDGTGVYGYTF
>TRBJ2-1|15|TRBV6-1
CASSGEAGSYNEQFF
>TRBJ2-3|15|TRBV7-9
CASSLGSGEEDTQYF
>TRBJ2-1|15|TRBV12-3/TRBV12-4
CASRLSSGDYNEQFF
>TRBJ1-2|16|TRBV7-8
CASSSAGADSFYGYTF
>TRBJ2-3|15|TRBV4-2
CASSQDLAGGHTQYF
>TRBJ2-2|14|TRBV7-2
CASSLAQYTGELFF
>TRBJ2-1|17|TRBV5-5
CASSSGFTPSGYNEQFF
>TRBJ1-1|17|TRBV5-1
CASSPHWRGNRDTEAFF
>TRBJ1-6|15|TRBV20-1
CSAALGTVNNSPLHF
>TRBJ2-1|16|TRBV7-9
CASSSAGLAAYNEQFF
>TRBJ1-4|14|TRBV12-3/TRBV12-4
CASSLKGTNEKLFF
>TRBJ1-6|13|TRBV12-3/TRBV12-4
CASSLGSNSPLHF
>TRBJ2-2|18|TRBV12-3/TRBV12-4
CASSTRLDWGLGTGELFF
>TRBJ2-1|16|TRBV2
CASSETAASSYNEQFF
>TRBJ1-2|12|TRBV20-1
CSANTRTYGYTF
>TRBJ2-3|13|TRBV27
CASSLSPDGREYF
>TRBJ2-7|18|TRBV20-1
CSASLPTLWRSNSYEQYF
>TRBJ1-6|18|TRBV28
CASSPRRTGGAYNSPLHF
>TRBJ2-5|13|TRBV20-1
CSAWTGGMETQYF
>TRBJ2-3|13|TRBV5-4
CASSRDITDTQYF
>TRBJ2-2|14|TRBV6-4
CASSEEFSTGELFF